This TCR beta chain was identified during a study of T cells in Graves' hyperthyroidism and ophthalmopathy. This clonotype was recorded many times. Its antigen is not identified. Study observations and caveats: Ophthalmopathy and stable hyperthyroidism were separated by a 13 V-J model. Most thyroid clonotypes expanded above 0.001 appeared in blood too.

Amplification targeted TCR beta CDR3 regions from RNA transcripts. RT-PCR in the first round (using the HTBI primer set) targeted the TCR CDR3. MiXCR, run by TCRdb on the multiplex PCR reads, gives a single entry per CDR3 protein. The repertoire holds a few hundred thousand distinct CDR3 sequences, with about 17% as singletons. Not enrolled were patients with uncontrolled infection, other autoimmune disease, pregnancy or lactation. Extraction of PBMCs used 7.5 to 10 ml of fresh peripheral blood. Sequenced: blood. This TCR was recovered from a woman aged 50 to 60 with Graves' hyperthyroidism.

This chain's CDR3 is CSARDRQGGFGTQYF. CDR3 sequence (DNA): TGCAGTGCTAGAGATAGGCAGGGGGGGTTTGGGACCCAGTACTTC. The chain carries TRBV20-1 and TRBJ2-5; D tentatively reads TRBD1 or TRBD2 (7 bases each). The CDR3 length is 15 residues. The V end was cut by 0 bases, the J end by 7 bases, with 18 bases between. CDR1 and CDR2 from the germline V gene are DFQATT and SNEGSKA (reference sequence).